The present T cell receptor beta chain was sequenced within a study of cytotoxic CD8 clonotypes in ibrutinib-treated CLL. At the level of the study: In all, around 10 patients were relapsed/refractory, some 14 were treatment-naive and roughly 18 were IGHV unmutated.

The CDR3 length is 16 residues. Germline V gene sequence: CDR1 MNHEY, CDR2 SVGAGI. J was trimmed by 1 base and V by 2 bases; bases with no gene match: 2. Findings and limits, study-wide: Patients with sustained remission and those progressing were sampled at differing times.

Notes on this clone: Its cognate antigen is unknown.

The protocol was immunoSEQ multiplex PCR, while the TCRdb copy is restricted to in-frame clones and leaves out a portion. The sample includes about 57,000 clones, 50% to 70% of them seen just once. This specimen consisted of PBMCs, obtained after 24 months of ibrutinib treatment. This TCR derives from a human donor with chronic lymphocytic leukemia. This rearrangement joins TRBV6-5 to TRBJ2-6; 7 bases are shared with TRBD1. The CDR3 DNA is TGTGCCAGCAGTTACGACAGGGAATCTGGGGCCAACGTCCTGACTTTC. This translates into CASSYDRESGANVLTF.